The T cell receptor (beta chain) described here comes from a study of shared clonotypes between healthy human individuals. Whole-study results and caveats: Sequencing depth was expected to influence donor clonotype sharing.

The germline V gene encodes CDR1 SGHDN and CDR2 FVKESK. CDR3 size: 12 residues. V lost 6 bases to trimming and J lost 0 bases, with 6 bases between them. As regards this clone: The antigen is undetermined.

The authors' processing: Junction-only immunoSEQ sequences carried no quality scores, so filtering differed. Sequencing used immunoSEQ multiplex PCR; TCRdb keeps in-frame clones, though not all of them. The V and J calls and the clone size are those of that table, but D and trimming were determined from the DNA. The sample records about 2 million clones, roughly 96% being singletons. Sample: naive CD4+ T cells sorted from blood. Subset reported: CD45RA+ positively selected. V gene TRBV14 combines with J gene TRBJ2-7, with D tentatively TRBD2 (6 bases). This sequence originates from a man aged 18-30 years in good health. Here the CDR3 reads CASRGGSYEQYF. DNA for the CDR3: TGTGCCAGCAGGGGAGGCTCCTACGAGCAGTACTTC. Full variable domain (missing parts from reference TRBV14 and TRBJ2-7): EAGVTQFPSHSVIEKGQTVTLRCDPISGHDNLYWYRRVMGKEIKFLLHFVKESKQDESGMPNNRFLAERTGGTYSTLKVQPAELEDSGVYFCASRGGSYEQYFGPGTRLTVT.